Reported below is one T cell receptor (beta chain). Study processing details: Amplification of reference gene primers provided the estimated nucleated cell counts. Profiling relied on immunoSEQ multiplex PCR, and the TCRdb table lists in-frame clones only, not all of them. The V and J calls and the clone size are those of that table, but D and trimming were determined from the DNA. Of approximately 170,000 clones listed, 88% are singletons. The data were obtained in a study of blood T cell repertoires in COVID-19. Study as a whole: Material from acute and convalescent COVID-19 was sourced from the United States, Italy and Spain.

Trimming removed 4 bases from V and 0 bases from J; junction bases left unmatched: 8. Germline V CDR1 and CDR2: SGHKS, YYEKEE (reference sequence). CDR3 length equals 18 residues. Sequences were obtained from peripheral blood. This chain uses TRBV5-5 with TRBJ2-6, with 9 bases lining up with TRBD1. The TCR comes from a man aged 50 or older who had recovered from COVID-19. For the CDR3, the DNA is TGTGCCAGCAGCCTCGCGGGACAGGGTCGCTCTGGGGCCAACGTCCTGACTTTC. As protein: CASSLAGQGRSGANVLTF.